A selection of T cell receptor beta chains follows, all from one sample in a study of Tregs in tolerant kidney transplant recipients. The method was immunoSEQ multiplex PCR; TCRdb's version includes in-frame clones alone and lacks a portion of them. The table records fewer than 60,000 clones, 91% of them present only once. The sample was CD8+ T cells from blood (PBMCs), taken 24 months after the transplant. The receptors were sampled from a human patient who received a combined kidney and bone marrow transplant. The graft donor may be the source of some T cells. The CDR3 runs from the conserved cysteine through the conserved F or W. D genes are given only for firm matches. Not every row has a clone size; where given, it reads once, few, many or a size class.

cdr3_aa: CASSFSTSGQGAYEQFF
cdr3_nt: TGTGCCAGCAGTTTTTCTACCTCCGGACAGGGGGCGTATGAGCAGTTCTTC
j_call: TRBJ2-1
clone_size: NA
d_call: TRBD1
v_call: TRBV27

cdr3_aa: CASSLGTGEYEQYF
cdr3_nt: TGTGCCAGCAGCTTAGGCACAGGGGAATACGAGCAGTACTTC
j_call: TRBJ2-7
clone_size: NA
d_call: TRBD1
v_call: TRBV7-2

cdr3_aa: CASTISGSPYEQYF
cdr3_nt: TGTGCCAGCACCATCAGCGGGAGCCCCTACGAGCAGTACTTC
j_call: TRBJ2-7
clone_size: NA
d_call: TRBD2
v_call: TRBV13

cdr3_aa: CASIGQGPGANYGYTF
cdr3_nt: TGTGCCAGCATAGGCCAGGGGCCCGGAGCTAACTATGGCTACACCTTC
j_call: TRBJ1-2
clone_size: few
d_call: NA
v_call: TRBV27

cdr3_aa: CASSRIKQGGNQPQHF
cdr3_nt: TGTGCCAGCAGCAGAATAAAACAGGGAGGGAATCAGCCCCAGCATTTT
j_call: TRBJ1-5
clone_size: NA
d_call: NA
v_call: TRBV27

cdr3_aa: CAWNRLGRTDTQYF
cdr3_nt: TGTGCCTGGAATAGACTAGGACGGACAGATACGCAGTATTTT
j_call: TRBJ2-3
clone_size: once
d_call: NA
v_call: TRBV30

cdr3_aa: CASSEGHRVYEQYF
cdr3_nt: TGTGCCAGCAGTGAGGGTCATCGGGTCTACGAGCAGTACTTC
j_call: TRBJ2-7
clone_size: NA
d_call: NA
v_call: TRBV2

cdr3_aa: CAISEPGYSGANVLTF
cdr3_nt: TGTGCCATCAGTGAACCAGGCTACTCTGGGGCCAACGTCCTGACTTTC
j_call: TRBJ2-6
clone_size: NA
d_call: NA
v_call: TRBV10-3

cdr3_aa: CASGRYPYNEQFF
cdr3_nt: TGTGCCAGCGGCCGTTACCCCTACAATGAGCAGTTCTTC
j_call: TRBJ2-1
clone_size: NA
d_call: NA
v_call: TRBV11-3

cdr3_aa: CAWGTGTGSGNTIYF
cdr3_nt: TGTGCCTGGGGTACCGGGACAGGCTCTGGAAACACCATATATTTT
j_call: TRBJ1-3
clone_size: NA
d_call: TRBD1
v_call: TRBV30

cdr3_aa: CASRSKGTAQYF
cdr3_nt: TGTGCCAGCAGATCAAAGGGGACAGCCCAGTACTTC
j_call: TRBJ2-7
clone_size: NA
d_call: TRBD1
v_call: TRBV28

cdr3_aa: CAMTTGQGPEQYF
cdr3_nt: TGTGCCATGACTACGGGACAGGGACCCGAGCAGTACTTC
j_call: TRBJ2-7
clone_size: few
d_call: TRBD1
v_call: TRBV2

cdr3_aa: CASSFAREAFF
cdr3_nt: TGTGCCAGCAGTTTTGCCAGGGAAGCTTTCTTT
j_call: TRBJ1-1
clone_size: NA
d_call: NA
v_call: TRBV28

cdr3_aa: CASSQPGQGLFSEQFF
cdr3_nt: TGTGCCAGCTCACAACCGGGACAGGGTCTATTCAGTGAGCAGTTCTTC
j_call: TRBJ2-1
clone_size: NA
d_call: TRBD1
v_call: TRBV18

cdr3_aa: CASSIEGPGDEQYF
cdr3_nt: TGTGCCAGTAGTATAGAGGGACCGGGGGACGAGCAGTACTTC
j_call: TRBJ2-7
clone_size: NA
d_call: NA
v_call: TRBV19

cdr3_aa: CASSSPGGRTTDTQYF
cdr3_nt: TGTGCCAGCAGCTCCCCCGGCGGGAGGACCACAGATACGCAGTATTTT
j_call: TRBJ2-3
clone_size: NA
d_call: TRBD2
v_call: TRBV11-2

cdr3_aa: CASSIRGFADTQYF
cdr3_nt: TGTGCCAGTAGTATAAGGGGGTTCGCAGATACGCAGTATTTT
j_call: TRBJ2-3
clone_size: NA
d_call: NA
v_call: TRBV19

cdr3_aa: CATSTVHSGNTIYF
cdr3_nt: TGCGCCACGTCAACGGTTCACTCTGGAAACACCATATATTTT
j_call: TRBJ1-3
clone_size: NA
d_call: NA
v_call: TRBV10-2

cdr3_aa: CASSQDLPFERTYNEQFF
cdr3_nt: TGCGCCAGCAGCCAAGATTTGCCTTTCGAGAGGACCTACAATGAGCAGTTCTTC
j_call: TRBJ2-1
clone_size: NA
d_call: NA
v_call: TRBV4-3

cdr3_aa: CASSLSGGLGYEQYF
cdr3_nt: TGTGCCAGCAGCTTAAGCGGGGGGTTGGGTTACGAGCAGTACTTC
j_call: TRBJ2-7
clone_size: NA
d_call: TRBD2
v_call: TRBV5-4

cdr3_aa: CASSIRDSAYNEQFF
cdr3_nt: TGTGCCAGTAGTATTCGGGACTCTGCCTACAATGAGCAGTTCTTC
j_call: TRBJ2-1
clone_size: NA
d_call: NA
v_call: TRBV19

cdr3_aa: CASSFSGQTYGYTF
cdr3_nt: TGTGCCAGCAGTTTTTCGGGACAGACCTATGGCTACACCTTC
j_call: TRBJ1-2
clone_size: NA
d_call: TRBD1
v_call: TRBV27

cdr3_aa: CASSPLTGVILGNQETQYF
cdr3_nt: TGTGCCAGCAGCCCCCTTACGGGAGTGATACTAGGTAACCAAGAGACCCAGTACTTC
j_call: TRBJ2-5
clone_size: NA
d_call: NA
v_call: TRBV11-3

cdr3_aa: CASSLTSGAYNEQFF
cdr3_nt: TGTGCCAGCAGCCTCACTAGCGGAGCCTACAATGAGCAGTTCTTC
j_call: TRBJ2-1
clone_size: NA
d_call: TRBD2
v_call: TRBV6-5

cdr3_aa: CASSISSGGDQPQHF
cdr3_nt: TGTGCCAGTAGTATCTCGTCAGGGGGCGATCAGCCCCAGCATTTT
j_call: TRBJ1-5
clone_size: NA
d_call: TRBD1
v_call: TRBV19

cdr3_aa: CASSTSTSGSRSYEQYF
cdr3_nt: TGTGCCAGCAGCACCTCGACTAGCGGGAGTAGATCATACGAGCAGTACTTC
j_call: TRBJ2-7
clone_size: NA
d_call: TRBD2
v_call: TRBV7-2

cdr3_aa: CASSSRQGGPYEQYF
cdr3_nt: TGTGCCAGCAGCTCCAGACAGGGCGGCCCCTACGAGCAGTACTTC
j_call: TRBJ2-7
clone_size: NA
d_call: TRBD1
v_call: TRBV5-4

cdr3_aa: CASSSFKVVGAVNPEAFF
cdr3_nt: TGTGCCAGCAGTTCGTTTAAGGTCGTGGGGGCGGTAAATCCTGAAGCTTTCTTT
j_call: TRBJ1-1
clone_size: NA
d_call: NA
v_call: TRBV28

cdr3_aa: CASREDRGINEKLFF
cdr3_nt: TGTGCCAGCAGAGAGGACAGGGGAATCAATGAAAAACTGTTTTTT
j_call: TRBJ1-4
clone_size: NA
d_call: TRBD1
v_call: TRBV6-1

cdr3_aa: CAWSVLGGALDEQYF
cdr3_nt: TGTGCCTGGAGTGTGTTAGGGGGGGCCCTCGACGAGCAGTACTTC
j_call: TRBJ2-7
clone_size: NA
d_call: NA
v_call: TRBV30

cdr3_aa: CASSSGGLGNEQFF
cdr3_nt: TGTGCCAGCAGCTCCGGGGGATTGGGCAATGAGCAGTTCTTC
j_call: TRBJ2-1
clone_size: once
d_call: NA
v_call: TRBV13

cdr3_aa: CASSVEGATGELFF
cdr3_nt: TGTGCCAGCAGTGTCGAAGGGGCCACCGGGGAGCTGTTTTTT
j_call: TRBJ2-2
clone_size: NA
d_call: NA
v_call: TRBV6-1

cdr3_aa: CASSLTSGPYNEQFF
cdr3_nt: TGTGCCAGCAGCTTGACTAGCGGTCCCTACAATGAGCAGTTCTTC
j_call: TRBJ2-1
clone_size: NA
d_call: TRBD2
v_call: TRBV7-2

cdr3_aa: CASSETLAGGGGETQYF
cdr3_nt: TGCGCCAGCAGTGAGACCCTAGCGGGAGGAGGAGGGGAGACCCAGTACTTC
j_call: TRBJ2-5
clone_size: NA
d_call: TRBD2
v_call: TRBV10-1

cdr3_aa: CASSLTHTQETQYF
cdr3_nt: TGTGCCAGCAGCTTAACACACACCCAAGAGACCCAGTACTTC
j_call: TRBJ2-5
clone_size: NA
d_call: NA
v_call: TRBV7-9

cdr3_aa: CATQGRDRVYTEAFF
cdr3_nt: TGTGCCACACAAGGCCGGGACAGGGTCTATACTGAAGCTTTCTTT
j_call: TRBJ1-1
clone_size: NA
d_call: TRBD1
v_call: TRBV10-3

cdr3_aa: CASSGGQGINEKLFF
cdr3_nt: TGTGCCAGCAGCGGCGGACAGGGGATTAATGAAAAACTGTTTTTT
j_call: TRBJ1-4
clone_size: NA
d_call: TRBD1
v_call: TRBV9

cdr3_aa: CASSFEGAGEKLFF
cdr3_nt: TGTGCCAGCAGCTTTGAGGGAGCGGGGGAAAAACTGTTTTTT
j_call: TRBJ1-4
clone_size: NA
d_call: NA
v_call: TRBV7-9

cdr3_aa: CASSLGGESFF
cdr3_nt: TGTGCCAGCAGCTTGGGCGGGGAGTCTTTCTTT
j_call: TRBJ1-1
clone_size: NA
d_call: NA
v_call: TRBV5-6

cdr3_aa: CASSLAVGGRDTQYF
cdr3_nt: TGTGCCAGCAGCTTAGCGGTTGGCGGGAGGGATACGCAGTATTTT
j_call: TRBJ2-3
clone_size: few
d_call: TRBD2
v_call: TRBV7-9

cdr3_aa: CASSFLLAGGNEQFF
cdr3_nt: TGTGCCAGCAGTTTCCTCCTAGCGGGGGGTAATGAGCAGTTCTTC
j_call: TRBJ2-1
clone_size: NA
d_call: TRBD2
v_call: TRBV6-6